The rows below give T cell receptor beta chains drawn from one sample of a study of relationships among human T cell subsets. In TCRdb, the multiplex PCR reads were re-called with MiXCR into one record per CDR3 protein. The table lists some 16,000 distinct CDR3 sequences, roughly 64% of them singletons. Sequenced sample: total T cells sorted from blood. These receptors all come from a man aged 40-50 years in good health. Both conserved end residues are part of each CDR3. A D gene is named only where the DNA matches it firmly. Clone size appears in some rows only: once, few, many, or a class for an expanded clone.

j_call d_call clone_size v_call cdr3_nt cdr3_aa
TRBJ2-1 TRBD2 NA TRBV13 TGCGCCAGCAGCGGAGCGGGAGCGGGGAATGAGCAGTTCTTC CASSGAGAGNEQFF
TRBJ2-7 NA NA TRBV11-2 TGTGCCAGCAGCTGGAGGGGGCGAACCTACGAGCAGTACTTC CASSWRGRTYEQYF
TRBJ2-7 TRBD1 NA TRBV12-3/TRBV12-4 TGTGCCAGCAGCGGAGTAGGGGACAGGTACTCCTACGAGCAGTACTTC CASSGVGDRYSYEQYF
TRBJ1-1 TRBD1 NA TRBV28 TGCGCCAGCATTGACAGGGCTATGAACACTGAAGCTTTCTTT CASIDRAMNTEAFF
TRBJ2-2 NA few TRBV11-2 TGTGCCAGCAGCCTAGGGGTAGGCCGGGAGCTGTTTTTT CASSLGVGRELFF
TRBJ2-5 TRBD2 NA TRBV20-1 TGCAGTGCTTGCTCGTACGCAGGGACACTAGCGGAGCAAGAGACCCAGTACTTC CSACSYAGTLAEQETQYF
TRBJ2-3 NA NA TRBV11-2 TGTGCCAGCACCCCAATCCGCACAGATACGCAGTATTTT CASTPIRTDTQYF
TRBJ2-5 NA NA TRBV12-3/TRBV12-4 TGTGCCAGCAGTTTAGTGAGAGGGGAGACCCAGTACTTC CASSLVRGETQYF
TRBJ1-1 TRBD1 few TRBV27 TGTGCCAGCAGTGGGACAGGGGGTTCGGCTGAAGCTTTCTTT CASSGTGGSAEAFF
TRBJ1-6 NA NA TRBV5-1 TGCGCCAGCAGCGAGCAGGGACGGACTAATTCACCCCTCCACTTT CASSEQGRTNSPLHF
TRBJ2-1 NA NA TRBV6-5 TGTGCCAGCAGTTACAGACAGGCCTACAATGAGCAGTTCTTC CASSYRQAYNEQFF
TRBJ2-7 NA NA TRBV11-2 TGTGCCAGCAGCTTAGTGCGGTACGAGCAGTACTTC CASSLVRYEQYF
TRBJ2-7 TRBD1 once TRBV27 TGTGCCAGCAGTTACGGACAGGTTCTCTCCTACGAGCAGTACTTC CASSYGQVLSYEQYF
TRBJ2-5 TRBD2 NA TRBV28 TGTGCCAGCAGTCCTCTGACTAGCGGGTCGGGGACCCAGTACTTC CASSPLTSGSGTQYF
TRBJ2-1 NA once TRBV7-3 TGTGCCAGCAGCCGAGCCAGCCAGAATGAGCAGTTCTTC CASSRASQNEQFF
TRBJ2-1 TRBD2 NA TRBV14 TGTGCCAGCAGCCAAGTGGCTAGCGGGCTGCCGTTCTTC CASSQVASGLPFF
TRBJ2-7 NA NA TRBV7-9 TGTGCCAGCGTGTCCGGGCACTCCTACGAGCAGTACTTC CASVSGHSYEQYF
TRBJ2-7 NA medium-sized TRBV20-1 TGCAGTGCCGCGACTAGTTCGTACGAGCAGTACTTC CSAATSSYEQYF
TRBJ2-5 TRBD1 few TRBV19 TGTGCCAGTAGTATAAGGGACAGGGGTCGAGAGACCCAGTACTTC CASSIRDRGRETQYF
TRBJ2-5 NA few TRBV11-2 TGTGCCAGCAGCTTAGCCAGGGGGGCCGAGACCCAGTACTTC CASSLARGAETQYF
TRBJ1-1 NA once TRBV12-3/TRBV12-4 TGTGCCAGCAGTGCCCGACGGGACACTGAAGCTTTCTTT CASSARRDTEAFF
TRBJ2-7 TRBD2 once TRBV5-1 TGCGCCAGCAGCCCAACCGGGGGGAGGGCCTCCCACGAGCAGTACTTC CASSPTGGRASHEQYF
TRBJ2-7 NA NA TRBV11-2 TGTGCCAGCAGCCTTTTGCAGAGGATCTACGAGCAGTACTTC CASSLLQRIYEQYF
TRBJ1-1 NA NA TRBV25-1 TGTGCCAGCAGTGCCCACCGGACCGGGGCTTTCTTT CASSAHRTGAFF
TRBJ1-1 NA NA TRBV5-1 TGCGCCAGCAGCCCGGGGTCAGGGGATACTGAAGCTTTCTTT CASSPGSGDTEAFF
TRBJ2-3 NA medium-sized TRBV11-2 TGTGCCAGCAGCTTTCGCAGGGGTGGCGACCATACGCAGTATTTT CASSFRRGGDHTQYF
TRBJ1-1 NA NA TRBV12-3/TRBV12-4 TGTGCCAGCAGTCCAACAAAGGGGGGACTGAGGAACACTGAAGCTTTCTTT CASSPTKGGLRNTEAFF
TRBJ2-2 NA NA TRBV5-1 TGCGCCAGCGGCTTGGTTGGCCAGGGTCGTCCGGGGGAGCTGTTTTTT CASGLVGQGRPGELFF
TRBJ2-7 TRBD1 NA TRBV15 TGTGCCACCAGCAGACCCGGGACAGGGGGGATGTACGAGCAGTACTTC CATSRPGTGGMYEQYF
TRBJ1-1 NA NA TRBV20-1 TGCAGTGCCCCTCTCCAGAACACTGAAGCTTTCTTT CSAPLQNTEAFF
TRBJ2-1 TRBD2 NA TRBV29-1 TGCAGCGTTGAAGGGTATAGCGGGAGAAGTAGGAATGAGCAGTTCTTC CSVEGYSGRSRNEQFF
TRBJ1-1 TRBD1 NA TRBV14 TGTGCCAGCAGCCAACGGACAGGGTGGAACACTGAAGCTTTCTTT CASSQRTGWNTEAFF
TRBJ2-1 TRBD1 NA TRBV20-1 TGCAGTGCGGACAGGGGATTGCAGGGTGAGCAGTTCTTC CSADRGLQGEQFF
TRBJ1-1 TRBD1 NA TRBV5-4 TGCGCCAGCAGGCAACAGGGGGCAGCTTCTGAAGCTTTCTTT CASRQQGAASEAFF
TRBJ2-7 TRBD1 NA TRBV29-1 TGCAGCGCACGGACAGGGAAAAACTACGAGCAGTACTTC CSARTGKNYEQYF
TRBJ1-5 NA NA TRBV28 TGTGCCAGCAGTTTAGGGGGTCAGCCCCAGCATTTT CASSLGGQPQHF
TRBJ2-1 NA NA TRBV4-2 TGTGCCAGCAGCCATTTGGGACCAGCAGGCAATGAGCAGTTCTTC CASSHLGPAGNEQFF
TRBJ2-1 NA few TRBV6-6 TGTGCCAGCAGTTACTCTGAGACTAGAAGGGCTGAGCAGTTCTTC CASSYSETRRAEQFF
TRBJ2-7 NA NA TRBV28 TGTGCCAGCAGTTTATCCCCGAGCTCCTACGAGCAGTACTTC CASSLSPSSYEQYF
TRBJ1-1 NA few TRBV2 TGTGCCAGCACTAGAGACGGGGGGGAAGCTTTCTTT CASTRDGGEAFF
TRBJ2-1 TRBD2 NA TRBV7-8 TGTGCCAGCAGCTTCGCGAGACTAGCGGGAGGCAATGAGCAGTTCTTC CASSFARLAGGNEQFF
TRBJ1-1 NA NA TRBV19 TGTGCCAGTAAACTAACCGGGGGCTCGGGCACTGAAGCTTTCTTT CASKLTGGSGTEAFF